The sample holds many counts of the clone carrying this TCR beta chain. The CDR3 contains 13 residues. Trimming removed 2 bases from V and 4 bases from J, with 8 bases in between. The germline gives CDR1 MDHEN, CDR2 SYDVKM. Time point denoted: sample taken at primary tumor resection. The study sequenced unsorted whole RNA from tumor, nontumor lung or frozen PBMC. One entry per CDR3 protein, called by TCRdb with MiXCR from the 5' RACE reads. This table has approximately 90,000 distinct CDR3 sequences, approximately 8.2% appearing once. These data belong to a study of spatial heterogeneity in lung cancer. Study at large: Detection consistently captured more beta-chain sequences than alpha-chain sequences.

The sample here was PBMCs, taken at surgery. The genes are TRBV28 and TRBJ1-1, with D unclear. This sequence originates from a male donor with early-stage non-small cell lung cancer. The CDR3 DNA is TGTGCCAGCAGTTTACCGCGGGGCACTGAAGCTTTCTTT. Translating it yields CASSLPRGTEAFF.